This TCR beta chain appears in the sequencing data of a study of cytomegalovirus exposure and HLA in healthy donors. Produced via immunoSEQ multiplex PCR; TCRdb's table is partial and in-frame only. The table records some 150,000 clones, around nine tenths of them present only once. CDR1 is MNHNS, CDR2 SASEGT, per germline. The CDR3 covers 15 residues. V shed 3 bases, J shed 3 bases, and the junction held 6 bases outside the gene matches. The receptor comes from a woman aged 25 to 39 in good health and CMV-seronegative. The chain carries TRBV6-1 and TRBJ2-5; 8 bases map to TRBD2. Sequencing was carried out using PBMCs. CDR3 nucleotides: TGTGCCAGCAGTGACCAAACAGCGGGGGAAGAGACCCAGTACTTC. Translating gives CASSDQTAGEETQYF.